A selection of T cell receptor beta chains follows, all from one sample in a study of cytomegalovirus exposure and HLA in healthy donors. Some clones are missing from TCRdb's copy, which holds only in-frame ones; the method was immunoSEQ multiplex PCR. The table lists roughly 260,000 clones, around 87% of them singletons. What was sequenced was PBMCs. The receptors were sampled from a woman aged 18-29 years in good health and CMV-seronegative. Each CDR3 is given with its conserved first and last residue. D genes are given only for firm matches. Some rows have no size entry. The others give once, few or many, or a class for an expanded clone.

TRBV20-1	-	TRBJ2-3	-	CSARSDTQYF	TGCAGTGCCAGAAGCGACACGCAGTATTTT
TRBV27	-	TRBJ1-2	-	CASSLMVQGSPYGYTF	TGTGCCAGCAGTTTAATGGTGCAGGGATCCCCCTATGGCTACACCTTC
TRBV4-3	-	TRBJ1-3	TRBD1	CASSQGFKATGGSGNTIYF	TGCGCCAGCAGCCAAGGTTTCAAGGCCACAGGGGGCTCTGGAAACACCATATATTTT
TRBV7-6	once	TRBJ2-2	TRBD2	CASSLGLRGSAGELFF	TGTGCCAGCAGCTTAGGTTTGCGGGGGTCGGCCGGGGAGCTGTTTTTT
TRBV7-9	-	TRBJ2-7	-	CASSLAAGVEQYF	TGTGCCAGCAGCTTAGCGGCCGGGGTCGAGCAGTACTTC
TRBV7-3	-	TRBJ2-3	TRBD2	CASMGSGGRQSTDTQYF	TGTGCCAGCATGGGTAGCGGGGGGCGACAGAGCACAGATACGCAGTATTTT
TRBV10-1	-	TRBJ1-6	TRBD1	CASRRDRDSPLHF	TGCGCCAGCAGAAGGGACAGGGATTCACCCCTCCACTTT
TRBV10-1	-	TRBJ2-1	-	CASSVDQGGMNEQFF	TGCGCCAGCAGTGTCGACCAGGGTGGTATGAATGAGCAGTTCTTC
TRBV2	-	TRBJ2-5	-	CASSEAGDVETQYF	TGTGCCAGCAGTGAGGCAGGGGACGTAGAGACCCAGTACTTC
TRBV5-1	-	TRBJ2-3	TRBD2	CASSPGTSTDTQYF	TGCGCCAGCAGCCCAGGGACTAGTACAGATACGCAGTATTTT
TRBV7-8	-	TRBJ2-2	-	CASIKTGELFF	TGTGCCAGCATCAAAACCGGGGAGCTGTTTTTT
TRBV27	-	TRBJ2-2	-	CASSLEGAGELFF	TGTGCCAGCAGTTTAGAGGGGGCCGGGGAGCTGTTTTTT
TRBV19	-	TRBJ1-1	-	CASSGSRGTEAFF	TGTGCCAGTAGCGGTTCGAGAGGCACTGAAGCTTTCTTT
TRBV5-6	-	TRBJ2-7	TRBD2	CASSWRRGGLYEQYF	TGTGCCAGCAGCTGGAGACGGGGGGGACTCTACGAGCAGTACTTC
TRBV2	-	TRBJ2-5	-	CASSMPTAAGETQYF	TGTGCCAGCAGCATGCCGACAGCCGCGGGGGAGACCCAGTACTTC
TRBV28	-	TRBJ1-5	-	CASTEGGSQPQHF	TGTGCCAGCACCGAGGGAGGGAGTCAGCCCCAGCATTTT
TRBV7-9	once	TRBJ2-7	-	CASSPNGLNYEQYF	TGTGCCAGCAGCCCAAACGGACTAAACTACGAGCAGTACTTC
TRBV7-2	-	TRBJ1-2	TRBD1	CASSLAQGALGYTF	TGTGCCAGCAGCTTAGCGCAGGGGGCATTAGGCTACACCTTC
TRBV14	-	TRBJ2-3	TRBD1	CASSQRDRVGGTDTQYF	TGTGCCAGCAGCCAAAGGGACAGGGTTGGAGGCACAGATACGCAGTATTTT
TRBV19	once	TRBJ2-4	-	CASSTTHGNIQYF	TGTGCCAGTAGTACCACCCACGGGAACATTCAGTACTTC
TRBV6-5	-	TRBJ2-3	-	CASSYGSEGTDTQYF	TGTGCCAGCAGTTATGGTAGCGAGGGCACAGATACGCAGTATTTT
TRBV6-5	-	TRBJ1-5	-	CASREKQPQHF	TGTGCCAGCCGGGAGAAGCAGCCCCAGCATTTT
TRBV28	once	TRBJ1-2	TRBD1	CASTDQGVYGYTF	TGTGCCAGCACGGATCAGGGGGTCTATGGCTACACCTTC
TRBV10-2	-	TRBJ2-7	TRBD1	CASNIGQGLDEQYF	TGCGCCAGCAACATCGGACAGGGGTTGGACGAGCAGTACTTC
TRBV19	-	TRBJ1-3	TRBD1	CASSIDRVSSGNTIYF	TGTGCCAGTAGCATTGACAGGGTCAGCTCTGGAAACACCATATATTTT
TRBV6-5	few	TRBJ2-7	TRBD1	CASKNRGSSYEQYF	TGTGCCAGCAAAAACAGGGGCAGCTCCTACGAGCAGTACTTC
TRBV19	few	TRBJ1-1	-	CASSIGKGRLNTEAFF	TGTGCCAGTAGTATAGGGAAGGGGCGACTGAACACTGAAGCTTTCTTT